The rows below give T cell receptor beta chains drawn from one sample of a study of blood T cells in healthy people across ages. TCRdb analysed the 5' RACE reads with MiXCR anew, one entry per CDR3 protein. The table records about 650,000 distinct CDR3 sequences, less than 40% of them present only once. Sequencing was performed on blood. These receptors all stem from a woman aged 80 or over in good health. The CDR3 runs from the conserved cysteine through the conserved F or W. A D gene is named only where the DNA matches it firmly. Clone size is not always given. Where it is, it says once, few, many or a class for expanded clones.

size	V	D	J	DNA	CDR3
many	TRBV5-1	-	TRBJ2-1	TGCGCCAGCAGCTGGGGGGGCGCGGGGCCGCGGAGGTTCTTC	CASSWGGAGPRRFF
-	TRBV6-1	-	TRBJ2-4	TGTGCCAGCAGTCCCGGGCGGGGGGACAGAGCCAAAAACATTCAGTACTTC	CASSPGRGDRAKNIQYF
many	TRBV20-1	TRBD1	TRBJ2-7	TGCAGTGCCCACGGACAGGGGGCCCTCTCCTACGAGCAGTACTTC	CSAHGQGALSYEQYF
-	TRBV7-6	-	TRBJ2-1	TGTGCCAGCAGTTATGACAGAGAACGCTACAATGAGCAGTTCTTC	CASSYDRERYNEQFF
-	TRBV3-1	-	TRBJ1-5	TGTGCCAGCAGCCAAGATTACCGTCGTCCCCAGCATTTT	CASSQDYRRPQHF
many	TRBV20-1	TRBD2	TRBJ2-4	TGCAGTCCAAATGGGGGGGTAGCCAAAAACATTCAGTACTTC	CSPNGGVAKNIQYF
-	TRBV20-1	-	TRBJ1-5	TGCAGTGCTAGGGGGGGAGCATTAAGCAATCAGCCCCAGCATTTT	CSARGGALSNQPQHF
-	TRBV18	TRBD1	TRBJ1-2	TGTGCCAGCTCACCCCGGACAGGGCGGAGCTATGGCTACACCTTC	CASSPRTGRSYGYTF
once	TRBV5-1	TRBD2	TRBJ2-3	TGCGCCAGCAGCAGCGGGACTAGTGACACGCAGTATTTT	CASSSGTSDTQYF
-	TRBV7-6	-	TRBJ2-7	TGTGCCAGCAGCTTAGCGAGCGCAGACTCCTACGAGCAGTACTTC	CASSLASADSYEQYF
-	TRBV6-5	-	TRBJ1-5	TGTGCCAGCAGCCCAGCCCCCAATCAGCCCCAGCATTTT	CASSPAPNQPQHF
-	TRBV12-3/TRBV12-4	TRBD2	TRBJ2-7	TGTGCCAGCAGTACGGGACTACCCCCGTACGAGCAGTACTTC	CASSTGLPPYEQYF
many	TRBV4-3	-	TRBJ2-3	TGCGCCAGCAGCCAAGTTTCCGCAGTCGGCACAGATACGCAGTATTTT	CASSQVSAVGTDTQYF
-	TRBV7-2	-	TRBJ1-2	TGTGCCAGCAGCAATACAAGGGAGGCTTGGTATGGCTACACCTTC	CASSNTREAWYGYTF
once	TRBV9	-	TRBJ2-7	TGTGCCAGCAGCCTCCGACAGAGGACCTACGAGCAGTACTTC	CASSLRQRTYEQYF
-	TRBV6-1	-	TRBJ1-1	TGTGCCAGCAGTGCCGCGGGATCTCGGGGGGTAGCTTTCTTT	CASSAAGSRGVAFF
-	TRBV20-1	-	TRBJ2-1	TGCAGTGTTGGAGTGCGTCCACTCTCCTACAATGAGCAGTTCTTC	CSVGVRPLSYNEQFF
many	TRBV5-5	-	TRBJ2-1	TGTGCCAGCAGCTTGCACCCCTTGAGCAATGAGCAGTTCTTC	CASSLHPLSNEQFF
many	TRBV20-1	-	TRBJ2-3	TGCAGTGCTAGTAGCGGAAGCACAGATACGCAGTATTTT	CSASSGSTDTQYF
many	TRBV5-6	-	TRBJ2-7	TGTGCCAGCAGCCGTTGGAGGGTAAGGGACAGTACCCACGAGCAGTACTTC	CASSRWRVRDSTHEQYF
-	TRBV7-2	TRBD1	TRBJ2-7	TGTGCCAGCAGCGATAGTGCCAGGGGGCGCAACGAGCAGTACTTC	CASSDSARGRNEQYF
many	TRBV5-1	-	TRBJ2-5	TGCGCCAGCAGCAGGACTCAGGGTGGTGGAGAGACCCAGTACTTC	CASSRTQGGGETQYF
-	TRBV6-6	-	TRBJ2-3	TGTGCCAGCAGAAGCAAAGCTAGCGCAGATACGCAGTATTTT	CASRSKASADTQYF
-	TRBV28	-	TRBJ1-2	TGTGCCAGCACCTTACCGACAGGTCACTATGGCTACACCTTC	CASTLPTGHYGYTF
-	TRBV4-1	-	TRBJ2-7	TGCGCCAGCAGCCAAGGTGCGGCAGGTTCGTACGAGCAGTACTTC	CASSQGAAGSYEQYF
-	TRBV5-1	TRBD1	TRBJ2-2	TGCGCCAGCAGCTCCACCGGGACAGGAAGCACCGGGGAGCTGTTTTTT	CASSSTGTGSTGELFF
-	TRBV5-6	-	TRBJ1-1	TGTGCCAGCAGCGTCGGACGCTTCGGGGCTGAAGCTTTCTTT	CASSVGRFGAEAFF
-	TRBV7-2	TRBD1	TRBJ1-3	TGTGCCAGCAGCCGCGATGTGACCGCCGGGACAGGGGGAAACACCATATATTTT	CASSRDVTAGTGGNTIYF
-	TRBV6-5	-	TRBJ1-5	TGTGCCAGCAGAGTCTCAGGGTCCCAGCCCCAGCATTTT	CASRVSGSQPQHF
-	TRBV12-3/TRBV12-4	-	TRBJ2-7	TGTGCCAGCAGTTTTACTCCAGACCAGCGAATGCGCTACGAGCAGTACTTC	CASSFTPDQRMRYEQYF
few	TRBV29-1	-	TRBJ1-1	TGCAGCGTCCCGGGACCTTCGCCTTTCTTT	CSVPGPSPFF
-	TRBV27	TRBD1	TRBJ1-4	TGTGCCAGCAGTCACGAGGGGGCACGGGAAAAACTGTTTTTT	CASSHEGAREKLFF
many	TRBV7-2	-	TRBJ2-4	TGTGCCAGCAGCTTAGGAGGGGGGGGGCAAAACATTCAGTACTTC	CASSLGGGGQNIQYF
many	TRBV29-1	-	TRBJ1-2	TGCAGCGTAGGCGACAGGAGCTATGGCTACACCTTC	CSVGDRSYGYTF
-	TRBV29-1	TRBD2	TRBJ2-7	TGCAGCGTTGAAAGTACTCAGGGCGGGAGTTCCTACGAGCAGTACTTC	CSVESTQGGSSYEQYF
few	TRBV5-6	-	TRBJ1-1	TGTGCCAGCAGCGAAAGACCGACGAACACTGAAGCTTTCTTT	CASSERPTNTEAFF
-	TRBV29-1	-	TRBJ2-6	TGCAGCGTCGCCCCAGGGAGCTCTGGGGCCAACGTCCTGACTTTC	CSVAPGSSGANVLTF
many	TRBV30	TRBD1	TRBJ1-2	TGTGCCTGGAGGCAGGGGGACTATGGCTACACCTTC	CAWRQGDYGYTF
-	TRBV20-1	-	TRBJ2-7	TGCAGTGCTAGTCCGGGGCTCGACGAGCAGTACTTC	CSASPGLDEQYF
many	TRBV7-2	-	TRBJ1-1	TGTGCCAGCAGCTTAGCGGGGGGACGGGAGACAGCTTTCTTT	CASSLAGGRETAFF
many	TRBV28	-	TRBJ2-6	TGTGCCAGCAGTTTCGCAGGGCACTTCAGGGCCAACGTCCTGACTTTC	CASSFAGHFRANVLTF
few	TRBV7-2	TRBD1	TRBJ1-5	TGTGCCAGCAGCTCAGGACAGGGACCCAATCAGCCCCAGCATTTT	CASSSGQGPNQPQHF
few	TRBV5-5	TRBD2	TRBJ2-7	TGTGCCAGCAGCTTGCCGACTAGCGGGACCGCCTACGAGCAGTACTTC	CASSLPTSGTAYEQYF
-	TRBV7-9	-	TRBJ1-1	TGTGCCAGCAGCTCTTGGACGGGCAGGACTGAAGCTTTCTTT	CASSSWTGRTEAFF
once	TRBV19	-	TRBJ1-2	TGTGCCAGTAGTCCAGGACGGGGGGCAGGCTATGGCTACACCTTC	CASSPGRGAGYGYTF
few	TRBV2	TRBD1	TRBJ2-6	TGTGCCAGCAGGGGGACAGTCTCTGGGGCCAACGTCCGGACTTTC	CASRGTVSGANVRTF
-	TRBV28	-	TRBJ2-5	TGTGCCAGCAGTTTAGGGCCCCCGGGGCAAGAGACCCAGTACTTC	CASSLGPPGQETQYF
many	TRBV9	TRBD1	TRBJ1-2	TGTGCCAGCAGCGTAGGACAGGGAGGTAGCGGCTACACCTTC	CASSVGQGGSGYTF
-	TRBV6-2/TRBV6-3	-	TRBJ2-2	TGTGCCAGCAGTTACATACCGACGACTAACACCGGGGAGCGGTTTTTT	CASSYIPTTNTGERFF
many	TRBV3-1	-	TRBJ1-5	TGTGCCAGCAGCCAAGAAAGTGGGGGAAACCCCCAGCATTTT	CASSQESGGNPQHF
-	TRBV3-1	-	TRBJ1-1	TGTGCCAGCAGCCAAGATGCCCTCCAGGGAACGTATGACGCTTTCTTT	CASSQDALQGTYDAFF
many	TRBV20-1	TRBD2	TRBJ2-3	TGCAGTGCCCGGACTAGATCGGCAGATACGCAGTATTTT	CSARTRSADTQYF
many	TRBV6-1	-	TRBJ1-5	TGTGCCAGCAGTGAAGATCGTCAGCCCCAGCATTTT	CASSEDRQPQHF
-	TRBV29-1	-	TRBJ2-3	TGCAGCGTGGGGATGGGGGGCGCAGGGACGACAGATACGCAGTATTTT	CSVGMGGAGTTDTQYF
once	TRBV29-1	TRBD1	TRBJ2-3	TGCAGCGTTGAAGGGACAGGCCTCACAGATACGCAGTATTTT	CSVEGTGLTDTQYF